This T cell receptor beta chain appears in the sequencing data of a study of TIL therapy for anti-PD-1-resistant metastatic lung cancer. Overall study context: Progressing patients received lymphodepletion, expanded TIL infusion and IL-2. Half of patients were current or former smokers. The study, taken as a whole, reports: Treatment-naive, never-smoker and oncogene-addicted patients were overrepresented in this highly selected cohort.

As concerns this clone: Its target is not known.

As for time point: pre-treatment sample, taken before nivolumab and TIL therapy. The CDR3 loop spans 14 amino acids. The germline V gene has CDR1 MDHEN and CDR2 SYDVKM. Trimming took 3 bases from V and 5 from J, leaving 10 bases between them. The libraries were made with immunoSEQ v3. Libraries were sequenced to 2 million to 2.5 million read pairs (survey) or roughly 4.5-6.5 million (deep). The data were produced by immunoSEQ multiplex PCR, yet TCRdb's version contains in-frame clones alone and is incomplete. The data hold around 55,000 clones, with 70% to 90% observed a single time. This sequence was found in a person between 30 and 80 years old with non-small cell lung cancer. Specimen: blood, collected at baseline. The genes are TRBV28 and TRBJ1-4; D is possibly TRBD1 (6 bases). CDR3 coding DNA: TGTGCCAGCAGTTTGTGGACAGAGAATGAAAAACTGTTTTTT. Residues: CASSLWTENEKLFF.